The rows below give T cell receptor beta chains drawn from one sample of a study of blood T cell repertoires in COVID-19. Generated by immunoSEQ multiplex PCR, the TCRdb table keeps only in-frame clones and is missing some. This table holds some 400,000 clones, nearly 90% found once. The sequenced sample was peripheral blood. The receptors stem from a man between 18 and 35 years old with active or convalescent COVID-19. CDR3s include the opening cysteine and the closing phenylalanine or tryptophan. Fields, in order: CDR3 length, D gene, J gene, clone size, V gene, CDR3 DNA, CDR3 protein. A D gene is named only where the DNA matches it firmly. The listing skips clone size in some rows; elsewhere it reads once, few, many or a size class.

15,TRBD1,TRBJ1-1,NA,TRBV28,TGTGCCAGCAGTTTAGCAGGGGGGACTTTGGCTGAAGCTTTCTTT,CASSLAGGTLAEAFF
16,TRBD2,TRBJ2-4,NA,TRBV7-9,TGTGCCAGCAGCCTACTAGCGGGAGTAGCCAAAAACATTCAGTACTTC,CASSLLAGVAKNIQYF
16,NA,TRBJ1-5,NA,TRBV4-1,TGCGCCAGCAGCCAAGATTCAAAAGGGGGCAATCAGCCCCAGCATTTT,CASSQDSKGGNQPQHF
13,NA,TRBJ2-5,NA,TRBV12-3/TRBV12-4,TGTGCCAGCAGTTTGGTGCAGCAAGAGACCCAGTACTTC,CASSLVQQETQYF
15,NA,TRBJ2-5,NA,TRBV3-1/TRBV3-2,TGTGCCAGCAGCCCCCCGAGGGCGCAAGGGCTGACCCAGTACTTC,CASSPPRAQGLTQYF
16,TRBD2,TRBJ2-7,few,TRBV19,TGTGCCAGTAGTCGACTAGCGGGAGGGAGTTCCTACGAGCAGTACTTC,CASSRLAGGSSYEQYF
15,TRBD1,TRBJ1-2,NA,TRBV15,TGTGCCACCAGCAGAGAAAGGACAGGGGGCTATGGCTACACCTTC,CATSRERTGGYGYTF
15,NA,TRBJ2-5,NA,TRBV7-2,TGTGCCAGCAGCTTAGGGAGGGCCCTCCAAGAGACCCAGTACTTC,CASSLGRALQETQYF
14,NA,TRBJ1-6,NA,TRBV2,TGTGCCAGCAGTAGCCGGGACATAAATTCACCCCTCCACTTT,CASSSRDINSPLHF
14,TRBD2,TRBJ2-3,NA,TRBV6-6,TGTGCCAGTGGACTAGCGGGGGTTAAGGATACGCAGTATTTT,CASGLAGVKDTQYF
14,NA,TRBJ1-1,NA,TRBV18,TGTGCCAGCTCACCTTGGGGCCTGAACACTGAAGCTTTCTTT,CASSPWGLNTEAFF
17,NA,TRBJ1-1,NA,TRBV5-6,TGTGCCAGCAGCTTGGCCGGGAAGGTCCTCATGAACACTGAAGCTTTCTTT,CASSLAGKVLMNTEAFF
15,NA,TRBJ1-2,few,TRBV5-6,TGTGCCAGCAGCTTGTATCAGGCCTCGGCGGGGGGCTACACCTTC,CASSLYQASAGGYTF
16,TRBD1,TRBJ1-6,once,TRBV4-3,TGCGCCAGCAGCCAAGAATGGACAGGGGTCGCTTCACCCCTCCACTTT,CASSQEWTGVASPLHF
14,NA,TRBJ2-1,NA,TRBV15,TGTGCCACCAGCAGATGGGAGAACCTAGATGAGCAGTTCTTC,CATSRWENLDEQFF
14,NA,TRBJ2-7,NA,TRBV5-1,TGCGCCAGCAGCTTACACCGGGACTCCCACGAGCAGTACTTC,CASSLHRDSHEQYF
14,NA,TRBJ2-3,NA,TRBV7-9,TGTGCCAGCACCCCTCCTTTGAGCACAGATACGCAGTATTTT,CASTPPLSTDTQYF
14,NA,TRBJ1-1,NA,TRBV6-5,TGTGCCAGCAGCCTAACAGAGATGAACACTGAAGCTTTCTTT,CASSLTEMNTEAFF
14,TRBD2,TRBJ2-7,NA,TRBV10-3,TGTGCCATCTCGCCTACCGCGGGAGCCTACGAGCAGTACTTC,CAISPTAGAYEQYF
15,TRBD1,TRBJ2-7,NA,TRBV19,TGTGCCAGTAGTATCGCGGGACAGGGCATCTACGAGCAGTACTTC,CASSIAGQGIYEQYF
13,NA,TRBJ2-7,NA,TRBV28,TGTGCCAGCAGTTTAGAGGGCACCTACGAGCAGTACTTC,CASSLEGTYEQYF
15,TRBD2,TRBJ2-5,NA,TRBV5-1,TGCGCCAGCAGCTTGATATTCGGGGGGCAAGAGACCCAGTACTTC,CASSLIFGGQETQYF
14,NA,TRBJ1-6,NA,TRBV7-9,TGTGCCAGCAGCTTAATTCCCGACAGTTCACCCCTCCACTTT,CASSLIPDSSPLHF
15,NA,TRBJ2-2,NA,TRBV6-2/TRBV6-3,TGTGCCAGCAGCGAATGGGCAGGAAACACCGGGGAGCTGTTTTTT,CASSEWAGNTGELFF
17,TRBD2,TRBJ2-2,once,TRBV7-2,TGTGCCAGCAGCTCGGGACTAGCGGGATCATACACCGGGGAGCTGTTTTTT,CASSSGLAGSYTGELFF
13,NA,TRBJ2-3,NA,TRBV9,TGTGCCAGCAGCGGCCCCCGGGGGGATACGCAGTATTTT,CASSGPRGDTQYF
15,TRBD2,TRBJ2-7,NA,TRBV19,TGTGCCAGTAGTATAGGGGCTAGCGGGAGGTACGAGCAGTACTTC,CASSIGASGRYEQYF
15,TRBD1,TRBJ1-1,NA,TRBV15,TGTGCCACCAGCAGCAGGGACAGGGGGAACACTGAAGCTTTCTTT,CATSSRDRGNTEAFF
14,NA,TRBJ2-1,NA,TRBV5-6,TGTGCCAGCAGCTTGGGCGACAAGTACAATGAGCAGTTCTTC,CASSLGDKYNEQFF
15,TRBD1,TRBJ1-3,NA,TRBV5-1,TGCGCCAGCAGCTTGGGACAGGGCCCTGGAAACACCATATATTTT,CASSLGQGPGNTIYF
14,NA,TRBJ2-7,NA,TRBV28,TGTGCCAGCAGTTTATTCGAGAGTAACTACGAGCAGTACTTC,CASSLFESNYEQYF
17,TRBD1,TRBJ1-1,NA,TRBV3-1/TRBV3-2,TGTGCCAGCAGACTCGGACAGGGGGCGCGGCAGAACACTGAAGCTTTCTTT,CASRLGQGARQNTEAFF
15,NA,TRBJ1-5,few,TRBV18,TGTGCCAGCTCACCGCGGACAGATAGCAATCAGCCCCAGCATTTT,CASSPRTDSNQPQHF
15,TRBD2,TRBJ2-7,NA,TRBV29-1,TGCAGCGTTGAAGATTGGCGGGGGGACTCCTACGAGCAGTACTTC,CSVEDWRGDSYEQYF
13,TRBD1,TRBJ1-1,NA,TRBV10-2,TGCGCCACCACAGGGGGCCGGAACACTGAAGCTTTCTTT,CATTGGRNTEAFF
14,TRBD1,TRBJ2-7,NA,TRBV9,TGTGCCAGCAGCCCGGGGACAGGAGACTACGAGCAGTACTTC,CASSPGTGDYEQYF
13,NA,TRBJ1-5,NA,TRBV4-2,TGTGCCAGCAGCCTCGTTAGAGGGCAGCCCCAGCATTTT,CASSLVRGQPQHF
13,NA,TRBJ2-7,NA,TRBV2,TGTGCCAGCAGTCAAAGGGAGGCCCACGAGCAGTACTTC,CASSQREAHEQYF
15,TRBD1,TRBJ1-1,NA,TRBV13,TGTGCCAGCAGCAGGACAGGGAGCATGAACACTGAAGCTTTCTTT,CASSRTGSMNTEAFF
16,NA,TRBJ2-3,NA,TRBV18,TGTGCCAGCTCAGCGGGACAGTTAGGGGGCACAGATACGCAGTATTTT,CASSAGQLGGTDTQYF
14,NA,TRBJ1-2,NA,TRBV6-5,TGTGCCAGCAGTTACTCGAAGCCGAAAAAGGGCTACACCTTC,CASSYSKPKKGYTF